This T cell receptor (beta chain) was retrieved from a study of response to subunit inactivated influenza vaccine. TCRdb processed the RT-PCR reads anew with MiXCR; each CDR3 protein has one entry. The sample includes about 180,000 distinct CDR3 sequences, about 9.3% of them seen just once. Study-level results: It was the authors' suggestion that each seasonal influenza vaccination recruits few new T cells.

The table lists this clonotype with many counts. What it recognizes is unknown. The CDR3 runs 14 residues. V shed 5 bases and J shed 0 bases, with 11 bases lying between them. The chain joins TRBV12-3 or TRBV12-4 to TRBJ2-7, with D maybe TRBD1 (6 bases). This clonotype was sampled from a man between 50 and 59 years old who received an inactivated influenza vaccine. Sequenced material: non-naive T cells sorted from PBMCs, taken on the day of vaccination. In DNA form, the CDR3 reads TGTGCCAGCAGTCTCGGACAGTCCTCCTACGAGCAGTACTTC. As protein: CASSLGQSSYEQYF.